These T cell receptor beta chains were read from a single sample in a study of Ad26.COV2.S vaccination and SARS-CoV-2 variants. The data were produced by immunoSEQ multiplex PCR, yet TCRdb's version contains in-frame clones alone and is incomplete. The sample has 250,000 or so clones, 87% seen once. The sample consisted of peripheral blood, taken in a trial of Ad26.COV2.S vaccine versus placebo. The receptors come from a person aged 18 to 59 who received the Ad26.COV2.S COVID-19 vaccine or a placebo. CDR3s include the opening cysteine and the closing phenylalanine or tryptophan. The D gene is left open where the match is weak. Rows give clone size only sometimes, using once, few, many, or a class for an expanded clone.

D	size	V	J	CDR3	DNA
-	-	TRBV5-1	TRBJ1-3	CASSFRPGGDFISGNTIYF	TGCGCCAGCAGCTTCCGGCCTGGGGGGGATTTTATCTCTGGAAACACCATATATTTT
-	once	TRBV6-1	TRBJ1-3	CASSEKSASGNTIYF	TGTGCCAGCAGTGAAAAGTCAGCCTCTGGAAACACCATATATTTT
-	-	TRBV6-5	TRBJ1-5	CASRDQGIQPQHF	TGTGCCAGCAGGGACCAGGGAATACAGCCCCAGCATTTT
-	-	TRBV18	TRBJ2-5	CASSPTTQETQYF	TGTGCCAGCTCACCGACAACGCAAGAGACCCAGTACTTC
TRBD1	-	TRBV5-1	TRBJ2-7	CASSQWDSLEQYF	TGCGCCAGCAGCCAATGGGACAGCCTCGAGCAGTACTTC
TRBD2	-	TRBV11-2	TRBJ2-3	CASRSLAGTDTQYF	TGTGCCAGCAGGAGCCTAGCGGGAACGGATACGCAGTATTTT
TRBD2	-	TRBV20-1	TRBJ2-1	CSASGLAGGPGNEQFF	TGCAGTGCTAGTGGGCTAGCGGGAGGGCCAGGGAATGAGCAGTTCTTC
TRBD1	-	TRBV5-1	TRBJ1-2	CASSLRGQGQIGYTF	TGCGCCAGCAGCTTACGGGGACAGGGCCAAATTGGCTACACCTTC
-	-	TRBV20-1	TRBJ2-1	CSADSLNEQFF	TGCAGTGCTGACTCTTTAAATGAGCAGTTCTTC
-	-	TRBV29-1	TRBJ2-1	CSVESWSANEQFF	TGCAGCGTTGAGTCCTGGTCTGCCAATGAGCAGTTCTTC
-	-	TRBV18	TRBJ2-1	CASSPSSSNEQFF	TGTGCCAGCTCACCCTCCTCGTCCAATGAGCAGTTCTTC
TRBD2	-	TRBV7-9	TRBJ2-1	CASSLSGGQFF	TGTGCCAGCAGCCTTAGCGGGGGACAGTTCTTC
-	once	TRBV5-1	TRBJ1-1	CASSVQVMNTEAFF	TGCGCCAGCAGCGTACAAGTTATGAACACTGAAGCTTTCTTT
-	once	TRBV5-6	TRBJ1-1	CASSTRGAGAMNTEAFF	TGTGCCAGCAGCACAAGGGGCGCAGGGGCCATGAACACTGAAGCTTTCTTT
TRBD2	-	TRBV4-2	TRBJ2-3	CASSQDSLAGGTDTQYF	TGTGCCAGCAGCCAAGATAGCCTAGCGGGGGGCACAGATACGCAGTATTTT
-	-	TRBV7-9	TRBJ2-3	CASSSSGTSTDTQYF	TGTGCCAGCAGCTCCTCGGGGACTAGCACAGATACGCAGTATTTT